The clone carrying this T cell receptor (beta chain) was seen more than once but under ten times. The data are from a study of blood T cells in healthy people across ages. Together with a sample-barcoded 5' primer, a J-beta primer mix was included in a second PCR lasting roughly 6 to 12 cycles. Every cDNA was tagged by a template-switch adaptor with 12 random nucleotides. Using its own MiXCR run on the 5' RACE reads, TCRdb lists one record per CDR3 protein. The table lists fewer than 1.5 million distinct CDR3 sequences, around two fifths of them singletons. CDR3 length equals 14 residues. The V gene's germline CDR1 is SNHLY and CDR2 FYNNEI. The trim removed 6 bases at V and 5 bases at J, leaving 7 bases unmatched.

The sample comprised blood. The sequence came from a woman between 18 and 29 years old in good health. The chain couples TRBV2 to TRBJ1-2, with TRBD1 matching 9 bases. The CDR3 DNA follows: TGTGCCAGCAGGGAGGACAGGGGTGGATATGGCTACACCTTC. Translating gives CASREDRGGYGYTF.